A single T cell receptor (beta chain) is shown here with its context. Its antigen is as yet unknown. Per the germline V gene, CDR1 is SQVTM and CDR2 is ANQGSEA. The CDR3 is 14 amino acids. The V and J ends lost 2 bases and 0 bases respectively, with 9 bases between them. UMIs and sample barcodes were carried by the TCR alpha and TCR beta cDNA libraries that 5'RACE produced using constant-segment primers. One entry per CDR3 protein results from TCRdb running MiXCR on the 5' RACE reads. The repertoire holds about half a million distinct CDR3 sequences, with approximately 18% as singletons. The data are from a study of T-cell memory formation after mild COVID-19. Study-level findings and limits: A balance of CD4 and CD8 characterized clones contracting day 15 to 85, whereas later expanders leaned CD4+.

The chain links TRBV29-1 to TRBJ2-3; perhaps D is TRBD1 or TRBD2 (5 bases each). This receptor was taken from an adult woman who had mild COVID-19 (a few samples of this study predate the infection). Cell type and time point are not known. The source material was PBMCs or a T cell subset sorted from them (not recorded which). The CDR3 DNA sequence: TGCAGCGTTGAAAGAGGGGATAGCACAGATACGCAGTATTTT. Translated: CSVERGDSTDTQYF.